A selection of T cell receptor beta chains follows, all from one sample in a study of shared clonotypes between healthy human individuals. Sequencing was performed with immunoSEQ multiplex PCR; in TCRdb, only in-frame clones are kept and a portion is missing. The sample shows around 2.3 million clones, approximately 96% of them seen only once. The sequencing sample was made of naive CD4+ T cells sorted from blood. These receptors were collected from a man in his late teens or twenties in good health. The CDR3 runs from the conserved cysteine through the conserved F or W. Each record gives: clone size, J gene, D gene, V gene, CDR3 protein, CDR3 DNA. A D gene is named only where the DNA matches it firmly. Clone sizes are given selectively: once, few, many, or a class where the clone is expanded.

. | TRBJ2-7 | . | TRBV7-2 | CASSLGVGQTYEQYF | TGTGCCAGCAGCTTAGGGGTAGGACAAACCTACGAGCAGTACTTC
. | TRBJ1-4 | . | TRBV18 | CASSPPNRPNEKLFF | TGTGCCAGCTCACCACCGAACAGACCGAATGAAAAACTGTTTTTT
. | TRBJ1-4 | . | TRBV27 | CASSSDGSTNEKLFF | TGTGCCAGCAGTTCCGACGGGTCAACTAATGAAAAACTGTTTTTT
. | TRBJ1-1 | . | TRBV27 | CASSLLLTGATEAFF | TGTGCCAGCAGTTTACTTCTTACGGGGGCCACTGAAGCTTTCTTT
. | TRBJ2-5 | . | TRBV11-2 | CASSLEGPAAPQETQYF | TGTGCCAGCAGCTTAGAGGGCCCGGCGGCCCCCCAAGAGACCCAGTACTTC
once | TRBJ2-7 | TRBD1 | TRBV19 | CASSRDRFSYEQYF | TGTGCCAGTAGCCGGGACAGGTTCTCCTACGAGCAGTACTTC
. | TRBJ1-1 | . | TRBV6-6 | CASSHGGAEAFF | TGTGCCAGCAGCCACGGGGGGGCTGAAGCTTTCTTT
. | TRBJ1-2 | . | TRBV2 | CASSERGIGGYGYTF | TGTGCCAGCAGTGAACGGGGGATCGGAGGATATGGCTACACCTTC
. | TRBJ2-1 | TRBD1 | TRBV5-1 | CASSLGQGVNNEQFF | TGCGCCAGCAGCTTGGGCCAGGGGGTAAACAATGAGCAGTTCTTC
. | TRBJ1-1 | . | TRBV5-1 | CASSLGSYNTEAFF | TGCGCCAGCAGCTTGGGGAGCTATAACACTGAAGCTTTCTTT
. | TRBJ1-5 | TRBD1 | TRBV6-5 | CASRRQGDQPQHF | TGTGCCAGCAGACGACAGGGGGATCAGCCCCAGCATTTT